This T cell receptor (beta chain) derives from a study of glioma-infiltrating T cells. Study-wide results and limits: Very few CDR3 sequences were shared between tissue and blood. Tissue-blood divergence was below expectation in non-neoplastic patients, above in gliomas.

Amplification of TCR alpha and beta CDR3 regions from RNA used iRepertoire nested multiplex PCR. Input was about 95-400 ng of tissue mRNA or PBMC total RNA. MiXCR, applied by TCRdb to the multiplex PCR reads, yields one record per CDR3 protein. The table lists about 93,000 distinct CDR3 sequences, roughly 40% of them singletons. This clonotype was picked up many times. Its specificity is unknown. Trimming took off 2 bases at V and 4 bases at J, with 17 bases between the two ends. CDR3 length equals 16 residues. In germline, CDR1 is MDHEN, CDR2 SYDVKM. The source of this sequence is a human donor with low-grade glioma or glioblastoma, undergoing nonglioma brain surgery, or in good health (not recorded which). The chain combines TRBV28 with TRBJ2-5, with a possible D match to TRBD1 (6 bases). The material sequenced was glioma tissue, nonneoplastic brain tissue, or PBMCs (not recorded which). This chain's CDR3 is CASSLPPSGQRETQYF. Here the CDR3 DNA reads TGTGCCAGCAGTTTACCCCCCTCTGGACAGCGAGAGACCCAGTACTTC.